The 10 T cell receptor beta chains below were found in one sample sequenced in a study of blood T cell dynamics during melanoma immunotherapy (TCRdb year 2020). The time point label on this specimen signifies: pre-treatment baseline. Receptors were amplified or captured by the immunoSEQ multiplex PCR assay. This is the immuneACCESS table as TCRdb keeps it, with only in-frame sequences that have V and J called. A part of the clones is gone; compared with another copy, unresolved V genes explain less than half, and the rest is unexplained. The table for this sample lists fewer than 2,000 clones; 80% of them were counted only once. Under 70% of the sample is taken by the ten largest. This specimen was blood, taken from a patient treated with checkpoint blockade. The receptors stem from a human donor with melanoma.

Here the CDR3 DNA reads TGCGCCAGCAGCTTGGAGGGGACAGCCCTAGGCGACGTCCTGACTTTC. Protein sequence: CASSLEGTALGDVLTF. The J gene is TRBJ2-6, the V gene TRBV5-1, with TRBD1 matching 7 bases. CDR1 and CDR2 (germline): SGHRS, YFSETQ. V lost 0 bases, J lost 11 bases, and 11 bases stayed unmatched. There are 16 residues in the CDR3.

J is TRBJ2-3 and V is TRBV5-1; D is unclear. The CDR3 loop spans 15 amino acids. Per germline, CDR1 SGHRS and CDR2 YFSETQ. The V end lost 0 bases, the J end lost 3 bases, and 11 bases lay between the germline ends. This CDR3 is CASSLGTVPTDTQYF. The CDR3 DNA reads as TGCGCCAGCAGCTTGGGTACAGTTCCAACAGATACGCAGTATTTT.

The chain uses TRBV29-1 and TRBJ1-2, with D uncertain. The CDR3 consists of 12 residues. Germline-derived CDR1 and CDR2 are SQVTM and ANQGSEA. V lost 1 base, J lost 6 bases, and 9 bases lay in between. The CDR3 reads CSVEGPQNGYTF. In nucleotides, the CDR3 is TGCAGCGTTGAAGGACCGCAGAATGGCTACACCTTC.

This chain uses TRBV28 with TRBJ2-2; 9 bases are shared with TRBD1. J was trimmed by 6 bases and V by 9 bases; bases with no gene match: 14. The CDR3 consists of 16 residues. Germline V gene sequence: CDR1 MDHEN, CDR2 SYDVKM. CDR3 region: CASQGTGTGLAGELFF. CDR3 DNA sequence: TGTGCCAGTCAGGGGACCGGGACAGGGCTTGCCGGGGAGCTGTTTTTT.

The V call is TRBV11-2, the J call TRBJ1-5, with D hard to call. The ends were cut back, 5 bases at V and 5 bases at J, with 19 bases in the middle. This CDR3 is 16 amino acids long. CDR1 and CDR2 (germline): SGHAT, FQNNGV. The CDR3 sequence is CASSPIEARIHQPQHF. In DNA form, the CDR3 reads TGTGCCAGCAGCCCCATAGAGGCCCGAATCCATCAGCCCCAGCATTTT.

The chain joins TRBV15 to TRBJ1-6, with D possibly TRBD1 on 6 matching bases. This CDR3 comprises 13 residues. V was trimmed by 7 bases and J by 3 bases, leaving 7 bases between them. The germline V gene encodes CDR1 LNHNV and CDR2 YYDKDF (reference sequence). The CDR3 region has the DNA TGTGCCACCAACAGGGACTATAATTCACCCCTCCACTTT. Translating gives CATNRDYNSPLHF.

The rearrangement joins TRBV5-4 to TRBJ2-1; TRBD1 matches 8 bases. Germline V gene data show CDR1 as SGHNT and CDR2 as YYREEE (reference sequence). V was clipped by 3 bases and J by 7 bases; unmatched bases: 6. The CDR3 runs to 14 residues. CDR3 loop: CASSSSGGVNEQFF. CDR3 nucleotide sequence: TGTGCCAGCAGCTCTTCAGGGGGCGTTAATGAGCAGTTCTTC.

The CDR3, as DNA: TGTGCCAGCAGCCCAGCCTGGGGAGGATCCTACGAGCAGTACTTC. It yields the protein CASSPAWGGSYEQYF. This rearrangement joins TRBV11-2 to TRBJ2-7; TRBD2 might be the D (6 bases). This CDR3 region has 15 residues. CDR1 and CDR2 (germline): SGHAT, FQNNGV. V was shortened by 5 bases and J by 1 base, with 15 bases between the two germline ends.

The V and J genes are TRBV2 and TRBJ2-7; no definite D call. CDR1 and CDR2 (germline): SNHLY, FYNNEI. Trimming stripped 6 bases from V and 2 bases from J, with 11 bases between. The CDR3 totals 13 residues. The DNA for the CDR3 is TGTGCCAGCAGAGCCCCGGAACCCTACGAGCAGTACTTC. It codes for CASRAPEPYEQYF. Full variable domain (outside the CDR3, taken from reference TRBV2 and TRBJ2-7): EPEVTQTPSHQVTQMGQEVILRCVPISNHLYFYWYRQILGQKVEFLVSFYNNEISEKSEIFDDQFSVERPDGSNFTLKIRSTKLEDSAMYFCASRAPEPYEQYFGPGTRLTVT.

The sample holds one count of this clone. The rearrangement joins TRBV5-1 to TRBJ1-1, with TRBD1 matching 12 bases. Germline V lookup: CDR1 SGHRS, CDR2 YFSETQ. The CDR3 is 16 residues long. V shed 5 bases and J 3 bases; nucleotides not matched to a gene: 8. In DNA, the CDR3 is TGCGCCAGCAGTCCCGGGACAGGGGGCCGGGACACTGAAGCTTTCTTT. It yields the protein CASSPGTGGRDTEAFF.